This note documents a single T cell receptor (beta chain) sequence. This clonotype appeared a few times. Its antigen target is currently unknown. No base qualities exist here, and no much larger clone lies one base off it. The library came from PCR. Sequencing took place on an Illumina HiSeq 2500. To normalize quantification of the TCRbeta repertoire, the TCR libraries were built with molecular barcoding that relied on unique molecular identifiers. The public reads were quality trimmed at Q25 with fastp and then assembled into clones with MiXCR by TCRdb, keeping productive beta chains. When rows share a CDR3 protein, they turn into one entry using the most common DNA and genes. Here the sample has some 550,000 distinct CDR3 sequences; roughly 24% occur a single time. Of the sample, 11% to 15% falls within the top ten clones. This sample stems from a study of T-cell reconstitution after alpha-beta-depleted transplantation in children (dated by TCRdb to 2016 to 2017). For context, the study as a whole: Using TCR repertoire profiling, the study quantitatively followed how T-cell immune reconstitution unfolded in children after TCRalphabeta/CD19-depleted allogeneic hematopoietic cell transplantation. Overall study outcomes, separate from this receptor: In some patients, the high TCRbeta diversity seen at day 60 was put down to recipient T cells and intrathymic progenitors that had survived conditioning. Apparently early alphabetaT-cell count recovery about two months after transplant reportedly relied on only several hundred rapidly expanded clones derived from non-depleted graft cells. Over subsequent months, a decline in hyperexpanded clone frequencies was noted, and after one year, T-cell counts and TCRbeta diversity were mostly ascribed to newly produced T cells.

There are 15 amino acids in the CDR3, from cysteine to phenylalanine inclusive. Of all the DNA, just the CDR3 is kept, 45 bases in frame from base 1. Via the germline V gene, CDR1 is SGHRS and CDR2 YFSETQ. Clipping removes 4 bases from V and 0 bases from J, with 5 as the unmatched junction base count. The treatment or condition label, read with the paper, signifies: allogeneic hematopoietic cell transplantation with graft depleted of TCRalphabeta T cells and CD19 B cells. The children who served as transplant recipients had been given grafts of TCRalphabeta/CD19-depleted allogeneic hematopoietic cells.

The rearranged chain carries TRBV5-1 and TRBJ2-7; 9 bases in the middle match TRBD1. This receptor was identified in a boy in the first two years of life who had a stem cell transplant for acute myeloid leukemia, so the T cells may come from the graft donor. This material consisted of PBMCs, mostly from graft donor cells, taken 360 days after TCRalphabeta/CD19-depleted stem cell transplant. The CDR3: CASSIGQGSSYEQYF. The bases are TGCGCCAGCAGCATCGGACAGGGGAGCTCCTACGAGCAGTACTTC. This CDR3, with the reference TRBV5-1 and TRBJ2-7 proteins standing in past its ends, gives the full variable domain KAGVTQTPRYLIKTRGQQVTLSCSPISGHRSVSWYQQTPGQGLQFLFEYFSETQRNKGNFPGRFSGRQFSNSRSEMNVSTLELGDSALYLCASSIGQGSSYEQYFGPGTRLTVT.